These 19 T cell receptor beta chains originate from one sample sequenced in a study of blood T cell repertoires in COVID-19. TCRdb's copy holds only in-frame clones and misses some; the assay was immunoSEQ multiplex PCR. The sample records 150,000 or so clones, around 78% being singletons. Sequencing was done on a sample of peripheral blood. The receptors here all came from a woman over 75 with active or convalescent COVID-19.

V and J are TRBV7-8 and TRBJ1-5; D gene uncertain. Trimming took 5 bases from V and 5 from J, leaving 16 bases between them. The CDR3 consists of 15 residues. Germline V CDR1 and CDR2: SGHVS, FQNEAQ. Here the CDR3 reads CASSITLNPDQPQHF. Written as DNA, the CDR3 is TGTGCCAGCAGCATTACCCTCAACCCGGATCAGCCCCAGCATTTT.

The V and J genes are TRBV30 and TRBJ1-2; no clear D. Per the germline V gene, CDR1 is GTSNPN and CDR2 is SVGIG (reference sequence). The CDR3 is 12 amino acids. V dropped 4 bases and J dropped 4 bases, with 10 bases sitting between them. The CDR3 protein is CAWKQEGYGYTF. The DNA for the CDR3 is TGTGCCTGGAAGCAGGAAGGCTATGGCTACACCTTC.

The rearrangement joins TRBV6-6 to TRBJ1-1; TRBD1 aligns across 7 bases. The CDR3 runs to 14 residues. In germline, CDR1 is MNHNY, CDR2 SVGAGI (reference sequence). With 6 bases clipped from V and 4 bases from J, the junction kept 8 bases outside the gene matches. CDR3 amino acids: CASSEGQKTTEAFF. DNA of the CDR3: TGTGCCAGCAGCGAGGGACAGAAGACCACTGAAGCTTTCTTT.

The genes are TRBV3-1 (or the pseudogene TRBV3-2) and TRBJ1-1, with 12 positions matching TRBD1. The V gene's germline CDR1 is LGHDT and CDR2 YNNKEL (reference sequence). V shed 6 bases, J shed 6 bases, and the junction held 8 bases outside the gene matches. The CDR3 runs 15 residues. In nucleotides, the CDR3 is TGTGCCAGCAGGCGCTGGGGACAGGGGGCCCCTGAAGCTTTCTTT. Its translation: CASRRWGQGAPEAFF.

The V gene is TRBV2, the J gene TRBJ1-3; a possible D gene is TRBD1 (5 bases). Per the germline V gene, CDR1 is SNHLY and CDR2 is FYNNEI. V was pared by 4 bases and J by 0 bases, with 13 bases between. The CDR3 contains 16 residues. The CDR3 reads CASSVIGATSGNTIYF. The DNA for the CDR3 is TGTGCCAGCAGTGTGATAGGGGCGACCTCTGGAAACACCATATATTTT.

This sequence joins TRBV20-1 and TRBJ1-2; perhaps TRBD1 as D (6 bases). Germline CDR1 DFQATT, CDR2 SNEGSKA (reference sequence). V was shortened by 3 bases and J by 6 bases, with 20 bases between the two germline ends. This CDR3 comprises 15 residues. As DNA, the CDR3 is TGCAGTGCTAGTCTAAAGGGGGTAAGAAAGGATGGCTACACCTTC. Translating it yields CSASLKGVRKDGYTF.

The chain is built from TRBV7-6 and TRBJ1-4, with D hard to call. Germline CDR1 and CDR2: SGHVS and FNYEAQ. The V and J ends lost 4 bases and 3 bases respectively, with 15 bases between them. This CDR3 contains 16 residues. CDR3 coding DNA: TGTGCCAGCAGCTCCTCCCCTGGCGGGGCTAATGAAAAACTGTTTTTT. It translates to CASSSSPGGANEKLFF.

CDR3 sequence reads: CASSFIGQQGEKLFF. The CDR3 nucleotides read TGTGCCAGCAGTTTTATCGGACAGCAGGGCGAAAAACTGTTTTTT. V gene TRBV28 combines with J gene TRBJ1-4; possibly TRBD1 for D (6 bases). Germline V gives CDR1 MDHEN, CDR2 SYDVKM. V was clipped by 3 bases and J by 8 bases, with 16 bases between them. CDR3 length: 15 amino acids.

The CDR3 DNA reads TGTGCCAGCAGTCGACAGGGGGCGCGTCGTATCACCGGGGAGCTGTTTTTT. As protein: CASSRQGARRITGELFF. The gene calls are TRBV6-6 and TRBJ2-2, with 10 bases lining up with TRBD1. This CDR3 has 17 residues. Germline lookup yields CDR1 MNHNY and CDR2 SVGAGI (reference sequence). With V trimmed by 5 bases and J by 4 bases, 10 bases remained unmatched.

Regarding this clone: A read error may account for a junction end that differs from germline. J is TRBJ2-1 and V is TRBV7-7, with D maybe TRBD1 (6 bases). CDR1 and CDR2 (germline): SSHAT, FNYEAQ (reference sequence). The CDR3 runs 17 residues. CDR3 loop: CASSLGQGISSYNEQFF. The CDR3 coding sequence is TGTGCTAGCAGCTTAGGCCAGGGGATTAGCTCCTACAATGAGCAGTTCTTC.

This clone has only a few counts. The rearrangement uses TRBV13 and TRBJ2-5, with D tentatively TRBD1 (5 bases). CDR1 and CDR2 from the germline V gene are PRHDT and FYEKMQ (reference sequence). This CDR3 comprises 14 residues. The V end was cut by 3 bases, the J end by 1 base, with 9 bases between. CDR3 amino acids: CASSFRTSQETQYF. Written as DNA, the CDR3 is TGTGCCAGCAGCTTTCGGACAAGCCAAGAGACCCAGTACTTC.

The chain combines TRBV2 with TRBJ2-1; 8 nucleotides agree with TRBD2. Trimming cost V 4 bases and J 3 bases; bases outside gene matches: 5. The CDR3 is 15 residues long. Germline CDR1 reads SNHLY; CDR2 reads FYNNEI. The CDR3 nucleotides read TGTGCCAGCAGTGTTAGCGGGGCAGGCTACAATGAGCAGTTCTTC. It specifies CASSVSGAGYNEQFF.

The chain uses TRBV4-1 and TRBJ2-7; weak D call: TRBD1 (6 bases). The CDR3 has 15 amino acids. V was trimmed by 3 bases and J by 6 bases, leaving 18 bases between them. Germline assignment: CDR1 MGHRA and CDR2 YSYEKL. CDR3 DNA: TGCGCCAGCAGCCAGGGGACAATCCCTCTCTCCGAGCAGTACTTC. Amino acids: CASSQGTIPLSEQYF.

This chain joins TRBV30 and TRBJ1-5; D remains unclear. CDR3 length: 14 amino acids. Deletions cut 1 base from V and 0 bases from J, with 7 bases between. Germline V gene data show CDR1 as GTSNPN and CDR2 as SVGIG (reference sequence). DNA for the CDR3: TGTGCCTGGAGTGGCGTGTATAGCAATCAGCCCCAGCATTTT. It translates to CAWSGVYSNQPQHF.

The J gene is TRBJ2-1, the V gene TRBV27; 11 bases line up with TRBD2. The CDR3 has 16 amino acids. V was clipped by 5 bases and J by 6 bases; unmatched bases: 9. Germline V gene data show CDR1 as MNHEY and CDR2 as SMNVEV (reference sequence). The CDR3 region is CASSPYSGGALNEQFF. The CDR3 nucleotides are TGTGCCAGCAGTCCCTATAGCGGGGGGGCGCTCAATGAGCAGTTCTTC.

This clone was detected many times. The rearrangement joins TRBV7-9 to TRBJ2-7; a possible D gene is TRBD2 (6 bases). The V end lost 1 base, the J end lost 6 bases, and 13 bases lay between the germline ends. Per the germline V gene, CDR1 is SEHNR and CDR2 is FQNEAQ (reference sequence). This CDR3 has 14 residues. As DNA, the CDR3 is TGTGCCAGCAGCTTAGTAGGCGGGATCGGCGAGCAGTACTTC. Encoded protein: CASSLVGGIGEQYF.

The chain carries TRBV24-1 and TRBJ2-1; 10 bases align to TRBD1. The CDR3 totals 15 residues. V dropped 4 bases and J dropped 8; count of bases not matched to a gene: 7. In germline, CDR1 is KGHDR, CDR2 SFDVKD. DNA for the CDR3: TGTGCCACCAGTGACGGGGGACAGGGGTCACATGAGCAGTTCTTC. As protein: CATSDGGQGSHEQFF.

V usage is TRBV28 and J usage is TRBJ1-6; 8 bases fit TRBD1. The CDR3 totals 16 residues. V gave up 2 bases and J gave up 7 bases; unmatched junction bases: 7. Germline V gene data show CDR1 as MDHEN and CDR2 as SYDVKM. This chain's CDR3 is CASSLDWTGKNSPLHF. In DNA form, the CDR3 reads TGTGCCAGCAGTTTAGATTGGACAGGGAAAAATTCACCCCTCCACTTT.

The chain joins TRBV3-1 (or the pseudogene TRBV3-2) to TRBJ2-7, with 7 positions matching TRBD2. The CDR3 contains 14 residues. The germline V gene has CDR1 LGHDT and CDR2 YNNKEL (reference sequence). The junction had 12 bases not matched to a gene; V was cut back by 7 bases and J by 6 bases. The CDR3: CASKQTGEGTEQYF. CDR3 nucleotides: TGTGCCAGCAAACAAACGGGGGAGGGGACCGAGCAGTACTTC.